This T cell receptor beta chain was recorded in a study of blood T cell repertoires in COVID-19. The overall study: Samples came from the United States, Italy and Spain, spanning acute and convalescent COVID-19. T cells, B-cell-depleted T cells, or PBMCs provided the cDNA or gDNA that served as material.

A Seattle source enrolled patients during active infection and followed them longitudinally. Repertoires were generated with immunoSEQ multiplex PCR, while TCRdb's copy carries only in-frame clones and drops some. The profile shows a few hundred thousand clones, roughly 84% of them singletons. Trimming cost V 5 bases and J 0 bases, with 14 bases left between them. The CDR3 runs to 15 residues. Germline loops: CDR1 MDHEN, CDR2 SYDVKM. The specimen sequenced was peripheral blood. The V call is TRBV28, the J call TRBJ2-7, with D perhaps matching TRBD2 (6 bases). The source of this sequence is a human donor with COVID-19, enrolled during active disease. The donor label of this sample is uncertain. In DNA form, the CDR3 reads TGTGCCAGCAGTACCCGGAGGGCAAGCTCCTACGAGCAGTACTTC. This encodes CASSTRRASSYEQYF.